What follows describes a single T cell receptor beta chain. This specimen comes from a study of blood T cell repertoires in COVID-19. The CDR3 runs 14 residues. V shed 3 bases and J shed 0 bases, with 11 bases lying between them. Germline V CDR1 and CDR2: DFQATT, SNEGSKA (reference sequence). Authors' processing steps: From reference gene primer amplification, estimates of nucleated cell counts were derived. TCRdb's table, derived via immunoSEQ multiplex PCR, lists solely in-frame clones and lacks some. V and J calls and clone size are as listed in that table; D and trimming were resolved from the DNA. Of 110,000 to 150,000 clones in the sample, about 90% were seen once. Self-reported history from a screening survey and questionnaire set each donor's cohort.

This sequence originates from a man aged 55 to 70 who had recovered from COVID-19. J is TRBJ1-1 and V is TRBV20-1; D unclear. Sequences were obtained from PBMCs or T cells enriched from blood (not recorded which). This CDR3 reads CSASWHSLNTEAFF. In nucleotides, the CDR3 is TGCAGTGCTAGTTGGCACAGCTTGAACACTGAAGCTTTCTTT.